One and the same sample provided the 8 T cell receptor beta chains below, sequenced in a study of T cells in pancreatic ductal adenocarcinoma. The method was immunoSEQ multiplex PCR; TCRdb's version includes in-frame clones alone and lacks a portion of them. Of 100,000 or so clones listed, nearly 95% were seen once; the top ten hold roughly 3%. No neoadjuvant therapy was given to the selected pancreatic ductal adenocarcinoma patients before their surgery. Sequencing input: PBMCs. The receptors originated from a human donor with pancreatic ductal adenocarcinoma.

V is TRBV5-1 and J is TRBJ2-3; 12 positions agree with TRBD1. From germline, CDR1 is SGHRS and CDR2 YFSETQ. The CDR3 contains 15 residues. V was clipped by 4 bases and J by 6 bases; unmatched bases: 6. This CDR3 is CASSRDRGRSDTQYF. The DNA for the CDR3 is TGCGCCAGCAGCCGGGACAGGGGGCGGTCTGATACGCAGTATTTT. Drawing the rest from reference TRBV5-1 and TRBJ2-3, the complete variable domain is KAGVTQTPRYLIKTRGQQVTLSCSPISGHRSVSWYQQTPGQGLQFLFEYFSETQRNKGNFPGRFSGRQFSNSRSEMNVSTLELGDSALYLCASSRDRGRSDTQYFGPGTRLTVL.

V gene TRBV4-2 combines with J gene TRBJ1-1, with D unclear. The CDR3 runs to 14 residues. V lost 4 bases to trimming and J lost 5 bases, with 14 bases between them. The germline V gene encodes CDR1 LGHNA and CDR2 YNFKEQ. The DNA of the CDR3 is TGTGCCAGCAGCCTCCAGGCGGGAGGGACTGAAGCTTTCTTT. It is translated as CASSLQAGGTEAFF.

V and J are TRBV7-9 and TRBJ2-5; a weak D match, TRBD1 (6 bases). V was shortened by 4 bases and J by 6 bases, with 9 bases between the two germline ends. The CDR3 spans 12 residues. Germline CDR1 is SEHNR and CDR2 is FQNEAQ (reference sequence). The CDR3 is CASSYRAKTQYF. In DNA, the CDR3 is TGTGCCAGCAGCTACAGGGCTAAGACCCAGTACTTC.

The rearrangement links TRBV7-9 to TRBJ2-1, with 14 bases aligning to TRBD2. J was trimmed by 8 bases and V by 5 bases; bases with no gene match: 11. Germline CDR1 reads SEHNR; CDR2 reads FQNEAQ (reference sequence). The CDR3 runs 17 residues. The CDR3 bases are TGTGCCAGCAGCGGTAAACCGGGACTAGCGGGAGCAGATGAGCAGTTCTTC. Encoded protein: CASSGKPGLAGADEQFF.

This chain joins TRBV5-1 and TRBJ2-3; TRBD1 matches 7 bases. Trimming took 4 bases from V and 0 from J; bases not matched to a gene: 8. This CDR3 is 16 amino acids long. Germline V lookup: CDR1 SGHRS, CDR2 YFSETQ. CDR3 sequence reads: CASSPWTGLSTDTQYF. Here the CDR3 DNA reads TGCGCCAGCAGCCCATGGACAGGACTTAGCACAGATACGCAGTATTTT.

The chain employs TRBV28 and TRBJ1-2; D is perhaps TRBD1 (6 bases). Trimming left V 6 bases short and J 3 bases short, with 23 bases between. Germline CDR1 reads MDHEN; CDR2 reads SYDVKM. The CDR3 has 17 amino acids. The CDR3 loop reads CASSRSVLNRAHYGYTF. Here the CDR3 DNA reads TGTGCCAGCAGCCGATCCGTTTTGAACAGGGCTCACTATGGCTACACCTTC.

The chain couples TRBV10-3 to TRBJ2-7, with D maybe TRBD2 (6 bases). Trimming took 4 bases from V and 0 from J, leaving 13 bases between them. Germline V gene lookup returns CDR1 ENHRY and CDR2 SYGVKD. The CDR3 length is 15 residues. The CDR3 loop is CAISGPQGGSYEQYF. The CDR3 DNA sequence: TGTGCCATCAGTGGGCCGCAGGGAGGCTCCTACGAGCAGTACTTC.

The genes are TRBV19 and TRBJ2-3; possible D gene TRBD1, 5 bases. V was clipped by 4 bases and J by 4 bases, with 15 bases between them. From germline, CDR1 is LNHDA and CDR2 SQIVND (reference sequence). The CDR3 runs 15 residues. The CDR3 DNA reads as TGTGCCAGTAGTACAGGACAAAACCCCCCAGATACGCAGTATTTT. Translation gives CASSTGQNPPDTQYF.